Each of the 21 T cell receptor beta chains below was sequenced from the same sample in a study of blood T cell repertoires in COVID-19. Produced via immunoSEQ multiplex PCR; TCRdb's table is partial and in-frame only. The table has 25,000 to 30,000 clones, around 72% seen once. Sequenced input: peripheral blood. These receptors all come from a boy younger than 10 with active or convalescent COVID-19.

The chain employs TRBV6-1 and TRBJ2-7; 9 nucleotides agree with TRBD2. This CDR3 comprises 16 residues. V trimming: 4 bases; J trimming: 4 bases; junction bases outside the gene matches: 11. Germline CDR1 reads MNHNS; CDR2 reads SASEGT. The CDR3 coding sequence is TGTGCCAGCAGTGTTTACAGCGGGGGGCGTTCTTACGAGCAGTACGTC. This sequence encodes CASSVYSGGRSYEQYV.

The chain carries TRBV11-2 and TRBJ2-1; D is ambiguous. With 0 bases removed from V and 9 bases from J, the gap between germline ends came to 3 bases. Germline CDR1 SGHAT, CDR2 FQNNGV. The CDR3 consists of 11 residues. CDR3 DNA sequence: TGTGCCAGCAGCTTAGATCGTGAGCAGTTCTTC. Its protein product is CASSLDREQFF.

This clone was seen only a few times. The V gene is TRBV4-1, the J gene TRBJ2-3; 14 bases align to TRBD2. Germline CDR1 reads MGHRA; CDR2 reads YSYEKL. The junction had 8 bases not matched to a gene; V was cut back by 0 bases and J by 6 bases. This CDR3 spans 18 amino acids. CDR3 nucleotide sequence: TGCGCCAGCAGCCAAGATTTAGAGACTAGCGGGAGGGAGGATACGCAGTATTTT. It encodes CASSQDLETSGREDTQYF.

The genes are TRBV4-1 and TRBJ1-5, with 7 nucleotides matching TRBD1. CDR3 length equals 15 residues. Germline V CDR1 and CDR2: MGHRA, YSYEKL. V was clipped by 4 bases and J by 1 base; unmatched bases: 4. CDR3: CASSRKQGSNQPQHF. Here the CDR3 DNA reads TGCGCCAGCAGCCGAAAACAGGGGAGCAATCAGCCCCAGCATTTT.

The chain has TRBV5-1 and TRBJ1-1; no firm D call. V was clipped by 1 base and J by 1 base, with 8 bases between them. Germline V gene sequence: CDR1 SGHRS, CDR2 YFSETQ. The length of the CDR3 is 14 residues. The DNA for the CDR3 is TGCGCCAGCAGCTTGCGGGCGGGGAACACTGAAGCTTTCTTT. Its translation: CASSLRAGNTEAFF. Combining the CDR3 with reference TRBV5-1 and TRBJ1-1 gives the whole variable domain KAGVTQTPRYLIKTRGQQVTLSCSPISGHRSVSWYQQTPGQGLQFLFEYFSETQRNKGNFPGRFSGRQFSNSRSEMNVSTLELGDSALYLCASSLRAGNTEAFFGQGTRLTVV.

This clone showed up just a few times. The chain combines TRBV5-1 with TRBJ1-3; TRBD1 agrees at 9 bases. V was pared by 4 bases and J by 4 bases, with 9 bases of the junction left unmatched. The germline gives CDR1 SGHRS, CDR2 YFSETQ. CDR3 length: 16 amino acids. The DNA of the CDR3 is TGCGCCAGCAGCGGAACGGACAGGGGCCCCGGAAACACCATATATTTT. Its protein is CASSGTDRGPGNTIYF.

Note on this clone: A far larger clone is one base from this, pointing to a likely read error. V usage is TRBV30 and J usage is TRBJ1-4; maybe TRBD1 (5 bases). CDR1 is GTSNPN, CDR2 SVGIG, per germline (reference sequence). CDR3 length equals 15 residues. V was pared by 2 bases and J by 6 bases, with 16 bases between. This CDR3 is CAWSSVGGGYEKLFF. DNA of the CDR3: TGTGCCTGGAGTTCGGTTGGGGGGGGGTATGAAAAACTGTTTTTT. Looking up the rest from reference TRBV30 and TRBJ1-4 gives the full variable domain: SQTIHQWPATLVQPVGSPLSLECTVEGTSNPNLYWYRQAAGRGLQLLFYSVGIGQISSEVPQNLSASRPQDRQFILSSKKLLLSDSGFYLCAWSSVGGGYEKLFFGSGTQLSVL.

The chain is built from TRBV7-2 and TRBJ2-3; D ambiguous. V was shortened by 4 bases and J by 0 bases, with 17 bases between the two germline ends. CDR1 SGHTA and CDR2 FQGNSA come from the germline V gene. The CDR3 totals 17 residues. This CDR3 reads CASSSHQTATSTDTQYF. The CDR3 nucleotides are TGTGCCAGCAGCTCACACCAGACTGCCACTAGCACAGATACGCAGTATTTT.

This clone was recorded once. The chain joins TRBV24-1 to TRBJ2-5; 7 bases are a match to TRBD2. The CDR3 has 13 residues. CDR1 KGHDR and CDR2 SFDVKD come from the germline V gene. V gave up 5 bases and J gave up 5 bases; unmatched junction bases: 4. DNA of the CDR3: TGTGCCACCAGTGGGGGAGGGTACGAGACCCAGTACTTC. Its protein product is CATSGGGYETQYF.

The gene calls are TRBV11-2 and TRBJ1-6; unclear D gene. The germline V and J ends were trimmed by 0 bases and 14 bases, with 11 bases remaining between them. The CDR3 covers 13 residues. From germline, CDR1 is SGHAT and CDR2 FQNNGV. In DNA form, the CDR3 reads TGTGCCAGCAGCTTAGACCCCTGGAGGACCCTCCACTTT. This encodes CASSLDPWRTLHF.

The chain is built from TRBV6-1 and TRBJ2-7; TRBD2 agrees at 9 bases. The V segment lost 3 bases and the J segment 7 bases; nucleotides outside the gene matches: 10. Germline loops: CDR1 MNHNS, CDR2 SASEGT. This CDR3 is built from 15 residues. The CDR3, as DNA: TGTGCCAGCAGTGACAGTCTAGCGGGAAGGTATGAGCAGTACTTC. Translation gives CASSDSLAGRYEQYF.

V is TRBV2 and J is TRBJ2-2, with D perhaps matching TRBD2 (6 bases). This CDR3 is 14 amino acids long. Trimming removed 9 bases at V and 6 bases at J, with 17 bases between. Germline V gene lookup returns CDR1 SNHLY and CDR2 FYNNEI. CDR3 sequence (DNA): TGTGCCAGTTCGACTAGTTCGGGCGCCGGGGAGCTGTTTTTT. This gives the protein CASSTSSGAGELFF. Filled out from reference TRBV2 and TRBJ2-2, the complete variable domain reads EPEVTQTPSHQVTQMGQEVILRCVPISNHLYFYWYRQILGQKVEFLVSFYNNEISEKSEIFDDQFSVERPDGSNFTLKIRSTKLEDSAMYFCASSTSSGAGELFFGEGSRLTVL.

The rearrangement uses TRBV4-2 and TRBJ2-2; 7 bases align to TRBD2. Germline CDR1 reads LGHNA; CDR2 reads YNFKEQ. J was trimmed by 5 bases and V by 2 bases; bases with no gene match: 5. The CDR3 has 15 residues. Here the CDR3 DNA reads TGTGCCAGCAGCCAATCGGGGGGTTGGACCGGGGAGCTGTTTTTT. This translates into CASSQSGGWTGELFF.

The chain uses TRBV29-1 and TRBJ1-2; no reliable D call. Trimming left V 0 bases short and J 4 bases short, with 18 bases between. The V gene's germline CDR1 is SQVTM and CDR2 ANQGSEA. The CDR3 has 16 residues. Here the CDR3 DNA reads TGCAGCGTTGAAGAGGTTGTTATGGGGAGCGCCTATGGCTACACCTTC. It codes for CSVEEVVMGSAYGYTF.

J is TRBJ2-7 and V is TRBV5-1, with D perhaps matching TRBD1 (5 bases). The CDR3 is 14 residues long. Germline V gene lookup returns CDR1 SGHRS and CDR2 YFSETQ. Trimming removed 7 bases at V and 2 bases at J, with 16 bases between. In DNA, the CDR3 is TGCGCCAGCCGCGGACAAACTGCAACCTACGAGCAGTACTTC. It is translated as CASRGQTATYEQYF.

In DNA form, the CDR3 reads TGCGCCAGCAGCCATGCGAAGGGGGTTCGAGAGACCCAGTACTTC. Encoded protein: CASSHAKGVRETQYF. V and J are TRBV4-3 and TRBJ2-5; tentative D call: TRBD1 (6 bases). This CDR3 spans 15 amino acids. CDR1 and CDR2 (germline): LGHNA, YSLEER. V lost 3 bases and J 4 bases, leaving 15 bases between the germline ends.

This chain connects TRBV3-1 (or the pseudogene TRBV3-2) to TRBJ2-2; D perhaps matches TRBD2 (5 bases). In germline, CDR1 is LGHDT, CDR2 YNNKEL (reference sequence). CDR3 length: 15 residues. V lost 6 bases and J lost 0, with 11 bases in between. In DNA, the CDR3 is TGTGCCAGCAGTGAGGGCCTAGCGAACACCGGGGAGCTGTTTTTT. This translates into CASSEGLANTGELFF.

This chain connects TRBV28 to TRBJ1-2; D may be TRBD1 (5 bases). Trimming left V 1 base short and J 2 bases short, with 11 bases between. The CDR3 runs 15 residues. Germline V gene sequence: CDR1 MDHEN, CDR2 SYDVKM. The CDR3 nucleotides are TGTGCCAGCAGTTTATTAGTGACAGACAACTATGGCTACACCTTC. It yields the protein CASSLLVTDNYGYTF.

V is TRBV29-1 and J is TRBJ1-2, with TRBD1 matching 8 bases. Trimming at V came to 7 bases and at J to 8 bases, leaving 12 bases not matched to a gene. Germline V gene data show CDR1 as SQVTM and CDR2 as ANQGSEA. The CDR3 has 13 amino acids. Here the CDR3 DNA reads TGCAGCGCCCCGGGCCAGGGGGCAAGGGGCTACACCTTC. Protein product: CSAPGQGARGYTF.

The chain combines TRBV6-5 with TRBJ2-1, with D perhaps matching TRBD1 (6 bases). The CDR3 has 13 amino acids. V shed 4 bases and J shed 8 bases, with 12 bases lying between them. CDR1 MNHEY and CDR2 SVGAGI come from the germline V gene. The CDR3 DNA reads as TGTGCCAGCAGTTTTTCGACAGGCCATGAGCAGTTCTTC. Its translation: CASSFSTGHEQFF.

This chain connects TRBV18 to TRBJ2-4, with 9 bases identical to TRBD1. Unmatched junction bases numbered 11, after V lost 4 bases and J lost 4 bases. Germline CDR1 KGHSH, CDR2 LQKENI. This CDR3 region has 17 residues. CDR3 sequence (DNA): TGTGCCAGCTCACTAACCGGGACAGGGCTTGAGAAAAACATTCAGTACTTC. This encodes CASSLTGTGLEKNIQYF.